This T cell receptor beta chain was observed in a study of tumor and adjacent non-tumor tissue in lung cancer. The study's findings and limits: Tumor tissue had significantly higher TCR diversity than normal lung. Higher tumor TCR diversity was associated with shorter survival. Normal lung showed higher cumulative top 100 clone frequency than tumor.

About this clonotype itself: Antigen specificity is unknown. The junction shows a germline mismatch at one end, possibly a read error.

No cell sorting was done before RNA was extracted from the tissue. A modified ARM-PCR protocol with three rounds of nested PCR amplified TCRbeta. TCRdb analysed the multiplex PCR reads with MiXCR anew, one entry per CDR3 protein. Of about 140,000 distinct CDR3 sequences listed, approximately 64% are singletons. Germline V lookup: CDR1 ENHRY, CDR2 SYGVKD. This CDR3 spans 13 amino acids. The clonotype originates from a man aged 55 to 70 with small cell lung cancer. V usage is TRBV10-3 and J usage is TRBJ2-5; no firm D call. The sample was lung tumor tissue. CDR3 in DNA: TGTGCCATCGGTGAGTCGGATCGAGAGACCCAGTACTTC. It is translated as CAIGESDRETQYF.